Below, 31 T cell receptor beta chains from the same sample are listed, as sequenced in a study of post-analysis software for immune sequencing data. Regarding the study as a whole: The five TRBV segments detected at higher frequency in patients than in controls included TRBV5-6, TRBV5-1 and TRBV20-1.

Their recognized antigens are unknown. Presence of unique molecular identifiers characterized the TCR beta cDNA libraries. TCRdb recomputed calls from the PCR reads with MiXCR, one row per CDR3 protein. This sample yields 550,000 to 700,000 distinct CDR3 sequences, of which roughly 46% are seen a single time; around 1.7% belongs to the top ten. The sample taken for sequencing was blood. The receptor source for this set is a girl aged 5-17 years with multiple sclerosis.

The chain carries TRBV7-2 and TRBJ2-1; TRBD2 agrees at 9 bases. The germline V gene has CDR1 SGHTA and CDR2 FQGNSA. This CDR3 is built from 18 residues. V was pared by 1 base and J by 0 bases, with 7 bases of the junction left unmatched. CDR3 loop: CASSLGWASGNSYNEQFF. The CDR3 DNA is TGTGCCAGCAGCTTAGGGTGGGCTAGCGGGAACTCCTACAATGAGCAGTTCTTC.

This clonotype was observed a few times. The chain combines TRBV25-1 with TRBJ2-3; 7 positions match TRBD1. V gave up 3 bases and J gave up 0 bases; unmatched junction bases: 3. CDR1 is MGHDK, CDR2 SYGVNS, per germline. The CDR3 has 15 amino acids. The CDR3 sequence is CASSDWDSSTDTQYF. As DNA, the CDR3 is TGTGCCAGCAGTGATTGGGACAGCAGCACAGATACGCAGTATTTT.

This chain links TRBV12-3 or TRBV12-4 with TRBJ2-7, with D perhaps TRBD1 or TRBD2 (5 bases each). The CDR3 spans 14 residues. The germline V and J ends were trimmed by 5 bases and 0 bases, with 11 bases remaining between them. The CDR3: CASSVRGASYEQYF. CDR3 nucleotides: TGTGCCAGCAGTGTACGAGGGGCCTCCTACGAGCAGTACTTC.

The chain employs TRBV7-3 and TRBJ2-3; D not resolved. The CDR3 has 13 amino acids. The V end was cut by 4 bases, the J end by 4 bases, with 9 bases between. CDR1 is SGHTA, CDR2 FQGTGA, per germline. The CDR3 sequence: CASSSDVADTQYF. The CDR3 nucleotides are TGTGCCAGCAGCTCAGACGTGGCAGATACGCAGTATTTT.

J is TRBJ2-5 and V is TRBV5-1; the D gene is possibly TRBD1 (5 bases). The CDR3 covers 15 residues. V gave up 2 bases and J gave up 2 bases, with 13 bases separating them. CDR1 and CDR2 from the germline V gene are SGHRS and YFSETQ. The CDR3 DNA reads as TGCGCCAGCAGCTTAGTTGCGGCAGGGCAAGAGACCCAGTACTTC. Translating it yields CASSLVAAGQETQYF.

This clonotype was seen only a few times. The V and J genes are TRBV5-5 and TRBJ2-7, with D hard to call. This CDR3 is 12 amino acids long. Germline V gene sequence: CDR1 SGHKS, CDR2 YYEKEE (reference sequence). Between the trimmed V and J ends, which lost 4 bases and 2 bases, there was a span of 7 bases. DNA of the CDR3: TGTGCCAGCAGCATTTTGACCTACGAGCAGTACTTC. Translated, it gives CASSILTYEQYF.

This sequence joins TRBV6-6 and TRBJ1-5, with D unresolved. CDR1 is MNHNY, CDR2 SVGAGI, per germline (reference sequence). V dropped 4 bases and J dropped 0 bases, with 10 bases sitting between them. CDR3 length equals 15 residues. In DNA form, the CDR3 reads TGTGCCAGCAGTTCAGGCATGGTTAGCAATCAGCCCCAGCATTTT. This gives the protein CASSSGMVSNQPQHF.

This chain's CDR3 is CASSPGRLEQFF. Written as DNA, the CDR3 is TGTGCCAGCAGTCCTGGGCGTCTCGAGCAGTTCTTC. V and J are TRBV12-3 or TRBV12-4 and TRBJ2-1; D gene ambiguous. Trimming cost V 5 bases and J 10 bases, with 12 bases left between them. This CDR3 has 12 residues.

This clonotype was detected a few times. V usage is TRBV12-3 or TRBV12-4 and J usage is TRBJ2-5, with D perhaps matching TRBD1 (6 bases). The CDR3 is 13 residues long. Deletions cut 6 bases from V and 7 bases from J, with 15 bases between. CDR3 coding DNA: TGTGCCAGCAGCCAACAGGGATTCGGGACCCAGTACTTC. Encoded protein: CASSQQGFGTQYF.

The rearrangement uses TRBV12-3 or TRBV12-4 and TRBJ2-3; no clear D gene. V was shortened by 2 bases and J by 4 bases, with 7 bases between the two germline ends. The CDR3 has 13 amino acids. The CDR3 DNA sequence: TGTGCCAGCAGTTTAAAGGTTCCAGATACGCAGTATTTT. Translating gives CASSLKVPDTQYF.

This chain joins TRBV6-2 or TRBV6-3 and TRBJ2-3; TRBD2 matches at 8 bases. The CDR3 is made up of 16 amino acids. Losses at the gene ends were 0 bases for V and 3 bases for J; bases not matched to a gene: 5. Germline-derived CDR1 and CDR2 are MNHEY and SVGEGT. This CDR3 is CASSYSSGGATDTQYF. The DNA of the CDR3 is TGTGCCAGCAGTTACTCGAGCGGGGGAGCGACAGATACGCAGTATTTT.

The gene calls are TRBV29-1 and TRBJ1-2, with D unresolved. V dropped 0 bases and J dropped 4 bases, with 9 bases sitting between them. The CDR3 runs to 13 residues. Looked up from germline, CDR1 is SQVTM and CDR2 is ANQGSEA. CDR3 bases: TGCAGCGTTGAAGATGAAAAGGTCTATGGCTACACCTTC. Amino acid sequence: CSVEDEKVYGYTF.

The sample holds a few counts of this clonotype. The rearrangement joins TRBV20-1 to TRBJ2-3; D ambiguous. In germline, CDR1 is DFQATT, CDR2 SNEGSKA (reference sequence). Trimming left V 4 bases short and J 0 bases short, with 5 bases between. CDR3 length: 12 amino acids. The CDR3 DNA follows: TGCAGTGCTATCCCAAGCACAGATACGCAGTATTTT. It is translated as CSAIPSTDTQYF.

A few counts support this clonotype. V usage is TRBV29-1 and J usage is TRBJ2-7; D is perhaps TRBD1 (6 bases). The V end was cut by 6 bases, the J end by 3 bases, with 18 bases between. CDR1 is SQVTM and CDR2 is ANQGSEA in the germline V gene. The CDR3 runs to 14 residues. The CDR3 bases are TGCAGCGTCCAGGGAGCTGGGGGCAGCTACGAGCAGTACTTC. As protein: CSVQGAGGSYEQYF.

The CDR3 DNA sequence: TGTGCCAGCACCAGAGGCGGGGGGCCGTACAATGAGCAGTTCTTC. This encodes CASTRGGGPYNEQFF. The V and J genes are TRBV12-3 or TRBV12-4 and TRBJ2-1, with 8 bases fitting TRBD2. V trimming: 7 bases; J trimming: 4 bases; junction bases outside the gene matches: 9. The CDR3 extends over 15 amino acids.

As DNA, the CDR3 is TGTGCCAGCAGTTTTGGGGGACTAGCGGGTGAGCAGTACTTC. This encodes CASSFGGLAGEQYF. This chain joins TRBV12-3 or TRBV12-4 and TRBJ2-7; TRBD2 aligns across 12 bases. This CDR3 is 14 amino acids long. J was trimmed by 7 bases and V by 3 bases; bases with no gene match: 4.

About this clonotype: A much larger clone lies one base from this, so it may be a read error. The rearrangement joins TRBV10-2 to TRBJ2-3; D is perhaps TRBD1 (5 bases). Between the trimmed V and J ends, which lost 2 bases and 10 bases, there was a span of 10 bases. Germline V gene data show CDR1 as WSHSY and CDR2 as SAAADI. CDR3 size: 12 residues. DNA for the CDR3: TGCGCCAGCAGTGAGCCGCAGGGTCCGCAGTATTTT. Its protein product is CASSEPQGPQYF.

J is TRBJ2-1 and V is TRBV20-1, with TRBD2 matching 12 bases. There are 22 residues in the CDR3. Trimming took 0 bases from V and 1 from J; bases not matched to a gene: 19. Germline V CDR1 and CDR2: DFQATT, SNEGSKA (reference sequence). CDR3 loop: CSARDSGLSSGRDDVSYNEQFF. The CDR3 region has the DNA TGCAGTGCTAGAGATTCGGGCTTGTCTAGCGGGAGGGACGACGTTTCCTACAATGAGCAGTTCTTC.

A few counts support this clonotype. This rearrangement joins TRBV5-5 to TRBJ2-4; a weak D match, TRBD1 (6 bases). The CDR3 has 17 amino acids. The V end was cut by 4 bases, the J end by 3 bases, with 20 bases between. Germline assignment: CDR1 SGHKS and CDR2 YYEKEE (reference sequence). The CDR3 DNA follows: TGTGCCAGCAGCCAAGTGCTGACGGGACAACTCAAAAACATTCAGTACTTC. Translating gives CASSQVLTGQLKNIQYF. The full variable domain, with the rest looked up from reference TRBV5-5 and TRBJ2-4, is DAGVTQSPTHLIKTRGQQVTLRCSPISGHKSVSWYQQVLGQGPQFIFQYYEKEERGRGNFPDRFSARQFPNYSSELNVNALLLGDSALYLCASSQVLTGQLKNIQYFGAGTRLSVL.

V gene TRBV19 combines with J gene TRBJ2-5; 10 bases are a match to TRBD1. Germline V CDR1 and CDR2: LNHDA, SQIVND (reference sequence). This CDR3 region has 14 residues. V trimming: 7 bases; J trimming: 2 bases; junction bases outside the gene matches: 4. The CDR3 nucleotides are TGTGCCAGTAACGGACAGGGGGAACAAGAGACCCAGTACTTC. Translation gives CASNGQGEQETQYF.

The rearrangement joins TRBV7-2 to TRBJ2-3, with D maybe TRBD2 (5 bases). V lost 1 base and J 0 bases, leaving 11 bases between the germline ends. Germline lookup yields CDR1 SGHTA and CDR2 FQGNSA. The CDR3 contains 16 residues. The CDR3 loop reads CASSLGNSASTDTQYF. The CDR3 DNA reads as TGTGCCAGCAGCTTAGGGAATAGCGCCAGCACAGATACGCAGTATTTT.

Worth noting for this clonotype: A much larger clonotype is one base distant, so this may be a read error. The chain carries TRBV12-3 or TRBV12-4 and TRBJ2-7, with 11 bases that match TRBD2. CDR3 length equals 15 residues. V dropped 5 bases and J dropped 7; count of bases not matched to a gene: 10. The DNA of the CDR3 is TGTGCCAGCAGTCCCGGGACTAGCGGTTACAATGAGCAGTACTTC. It is translated as CASSPGTSGYNEQYF.

This sequence joins TRBV29-1 and TRBJ1-2, with no clear D. Germline assignment: CDR1 SQVTM and CDR2 ANQGSEA. Deletions cut 5 bases from V and 6 bases from J, with 10 bases between. The CDR3 covers 11 residues. The CDR3 protein is CSVSPVDGYTF. Written as DNA, the CDR3 is TGCAGCGTTTCCCCGGTCGATGGCTACACCTTC.

This clonotype was counted many times. Relative to the germline gene, one junction end is altered; a read error may explain this. This chain uses TRBV4-1 with TRBJ2-5; a weak D match, TRBD2 (6 bases). CDR1 is MGHRA, CDR2 YSYEKL, per germline. The CDR3 has 11 amino acids. CDR3 region: CASSQGGTQYF. The CDR3, as DNA: TGTGCCAGCAGCCAGGGAGGGACCCAGTACTTC.

The chain links TRBV30 to TRBJ1-2; perhaps TRBD1 as D (6 bases). The CDR3 runs 13 residues. Germline CDR1 is GTSNPN and CDR2 is SVGIG (reference sequence). With 2 bases removed from V and 4 bases from J, the gap between germline ends came to 11 bases. The CDR3 nucleotides are TGTGCCTGGAGTTCGCGGACAGTCTATGGCTACACCTTC. This codes for CAWSSRTVYGYTF.

This clonotype was seen a few times. The CDR3: CASTTSQGSYEQYF. The CDR3 nucleotides are TGTGCCAGCACCACTAGTCAGGGGTCCTACGAGCAGTACTTC. J is TRBJ2-7 and V is TRBV7-9, with D possibly being TRBD1 (6 bases). This CDR3 spans 14 amino acids. The germline V gene encodes CDR1 SEHNR and CDR2 FQNEAQ (reference sequence). The V end lost 7 bases, the J end lost 1 base, and 14 bases lay between the germline ends.

A remark on this clonotype: Germline and junction disagree at one end, which may indicate a read error. The chain uses TRBV4-1 and TRBJ1-2; no reliable D call. The germline V gene has CDR1 MGHRA and CDR2 YSYEKL. The CDR3 length is 15 residues. Here the CDR3 DNA reads TGCGCCAGCGGCCAAGAGCACAGAGTTAACTATGGCTACACCTTC. Translating gives CASGQEHRVNYGYTF.

The chain employs TRBV5-5 and TRBJ2-7; TRBD2 matches at 9 bases. The V gene's germline CDR1 is SGHKS and CDR2 YYEKEE (reference sequence). Trimming took 6 bases from V and 1 from J; bases not matched to a gene: 8. This CDR3 region has 15 residues. CDR3 in amino acids: CASIFSLAGSYEQYF. The DNA of the CDR3 is TGTGCCAGCATCTTCTCTCTAGCGGGGTCCTACGAGCAGTACTTC.

This clonotype has a handful of counts. The chain has TRBV10-3 and TRBJ1-2, with TRBD1 as a possible D gene (5 bases). V was cut by 8 bases and J by 3 bases, with 16 bases left in between. Germline loops: CDR1 ENHRY, CDR2 SYGVKD. This CDR3 has 14 amino acids. DNA of the CDR3: TGTGCCATCCAAACGGGGGGAGGGGACTATGGCTACACCTTC. It translates to CAIQTGGGDYGYTF.

The gene calls are TRBV7-9 and TRBJ2-7, with 13 nucleotides matching TRBD2. Germline CDR1 and CDR2: SEHNR and FQNEAQ (reference sequence). There are 18 residues in the CDR3. After removal of 0 bases from V and 1 base from J, the junction contained 6 bases not matched to a gene. Written as DNA, the CDR3 is TGTGCCAGCAGCTTAGCCGGACTAGCGGGAGCTCCATCCTACGAGCAGTACTTC. Encoded protein: CASSLAGLAGAPSYEQYF.

In DNA form, the CDR3 reads TGTGCCAGCTCACCAGGGACAGGGGTGAACTATGGCTACACCTTC. Translated: CASSPGTGVNYGYTF. The gene calls are TRBV18 and TRBJ1-2; 10 nucleotides line up with TRBD1. V was pared by 2 bases and J by 2 bases, with 2 bases of the junction left unmatched. This CDR3 comprises 15 residues. CDR1 and CDR2 from the germline V gene are KGHSH and LQKENI. The full variable domain, its missing parts supplied by reference TRBV18 and TRBJ1-2, is NAGVMQNPRHLVRRRGQEARLRCSPMKGHSHVYWYRQLPEEGLKFMVYLQKENIIDESGMPKERFSAEFPKEGPSILRIQQVVRGDSAAYFCASSPGTGVNYGYTFGSGTRLTVV.